These 16 T cell receptor beta chains share one sample of origin, sequenced in a study of T cells expressing NK-cell markers. Reprocessing the 5' RACE reads, TCRdb reports a single entry for every CDR3 protein and omits DNA. The listing records about 410,000 distinct CDR3 sequences. What was sequenced was blood T cells: a sorted CD56 or NKG2C T cell subset, CD4+ or CD8+ T cells, or bulk PBMC T cells (not recorded which). The receptors shown here come from a woman aged 50 to 65 in good health.

The V gene is TRBV20-1, the J gene TRBJ2-1; TCRdb's D gene call, TRBD2, goes unchecked for lack of DNA. The CDR3 is 16 residues long. Germline CDR1 is DFQATT and CDR2 is SNEGSKA (reference sequence). The CDR3 region is CSGETGSASSYNEQFF.

The rearrangement links TRBV12-3 or TRBV12-4 to TRBJ2-5; TCRdb proposes TRBD2, but this gene call is untestable without DNA. The CDR3 length is 17 residues. The chain's CDR3 is CASSFPTSVSGQETQYF.

The chain carries TRBV20-1 and TRBJ2-7. The germline CDR1 and CDR2 sequences are DFQATT and SNEGSKA (reference sequence). This CDR3 spans 11 amino acids. CDR3 loop: CSASQYYEQYF.

The chain has TRBV4-1 and TRBJ1-1; as DNA is missing, the TRBD1 call by TCRdb cannot be tested. The CDR3 length is 15 residues. Per the germline V gene, CDR1 is MGHRA and CDR2 is YSYEKL. CDR3 amino acids: CASSPLGRSNTEAFF.

The chain couples TRBV5-1 to TRBJ2-5; with no DNA, the TCRdb D assignment of TRBD1 cannot be verified. The CDR3 sequence is 16 residues long. Germline CDR1 is SGHRS and CDR2 is YFSETQ. CDR3: CASSSGGFLAQETQYF.

The rearrangement joins TRBV6-5 to TRBJ2-2; the D call of TRBD1 rests on TCRdb alone, since no DNA is present to check it. The germline gives CDR1 MNHEY, CDR2 SVGAGI. CDR3 size: 18 residues. This CDR3 is CASSRTGRSSYRTGELFF.

This chain connects TRBV6-6 to TRBJ1-6. This CDR3 comprises 15 residues. Germline CDR1 is MNHNY and CDR2 is SVGAGI (reference sequence). CDR3 protein: CASKYGGLEGSPLHF.

The CDR3 loop reads CASSATGTSGMGDYEQYF. The J gene is TRBJ2-7, the V gene TRBV5-1; TCRdb returns TRBD2, unconfirmable since there is no DNA. The CDR3 is made up of 18 amino acids. The germline gives CDR1 SGHRS, CDR2 YFSETQ.

The J gene is TRBJ2-3, the V gene TRBV6-1. CDR3 length: 15 amino acids. Germline lookup yields CDR1 MNHNS and CDR2 SASEGT. CDR3: CASSEARHGTDTQYF.

This chain joins TRBV3-1 and TRBJ2-2; the TCRdb D gene call, TRBD2, has no DNA to confirm it. The germline V gene encodes CDR1 LGHDT and CDR2 YNNKEL (reference sequence). The CDR3 length is 15 residues. This CDR3 reads CASSQEASGTGELFF.

The chain uses TRBV5-1 and TRBJ2-1; there is no DNA to check the TCRdb D call of TRBD2. The germline CDR1 and CDR2 sequences are SGHRS and YFSETQ. The CDR3 consists of 20 residues. The CDR3 sequence: CASSLGTFGTRLRSYNEQFF. The full variable domain, in which reference TRBV5-1 and TRBJ2-1 provide the parts outside the CDR3, is KAGVTQTPRYLIKTRGQQVTLSCSPISGHRSVSWYQQTPGQGLQFLFEYFSETQRNKGNFPGRFSGRQFSNSRSEMNVSTLELGDSALYLCASSLGTFGTRLRSYNEQFFGPGTRLTVL.

The chain has TRBV19 and TRBJ1-1; as DNA is missing, the TRBD1 call by TCRdb cannot be tested. Germline V gene lookup returns CDR1 LNHDA and CDR2 SQIVND (reference sequence). This CDR3 has 14 residues. This CDR3 reads CASSRGQGNTEAFF.

The chain employs TRBV2 and TRBJ1-6; the TCRdb D gene call, TRBD1, has no DNA to confirm it. The CDR3 spans 14 residues. Germline lookup yields CDR1 SNHLY and CDR2 FYNNEI. The CDR3 sequence is CASFRQAGNSPLHF.

CDR3 sequence reads: CASSQVLNYGYTF. The chain joins TRBV12-3 or TRBV12-4 to TRBJ1-2. The CDR3 covers 13 residues.

The rearrangement links TRBV7-9 to TRBJ2-7; absent DNA, TCRdb's TRBD1 call cannot be checked. CDR3 size: 16 residues. Looked up from germline, CDR1 is SEHNR and CDR2 is FQNEAQ (reference sequence). The CDR3 spells CASSLDGTGGRDEQYF.

The V call is TRBV6-6, the J call TRBJ2-7; TCRdb selects TRBD2, and the lack of DNA leaves this call unchecked. CDR1 is MNHNY, CDR2 SVGAGI, per germline (reference sequence). The CDR3 is 15 residues long. The CDR3 protein is CASSPGTSAFYEQYF.